What follows are 10 T cell receptor beta chains derived from one specimen sequenced in a study of cytomegalovirus exposure and HLA in healthy donors. PCR amplification relied on 60 Vbeta primers (plus 13 Jbeta primers). TCRdb keeps only in-frame clones here, not all; method: immunoSEQ multiplex PCR. The sample lists 180,000 or so clones; more than 75% were seen once. The source material was PBMCs. The receptors shown here come from a woman in her twenties or thirties in good health and CMV-seropositive.

This clone was picked up a small number of times. The V and J genes are TRBV19 and TRBJ2-5, with 15 bases lining up with TRBD2. The germline V gene has CDR1 LNHDA and CDR2 SQIVND (reference sequence). CDR3 length equals 15 residues. The V and J ends lost 6 bases and 5 bases, in that order; junction bases with no gene match: 4. The CDR3 sequence: CASSPGLAGGETQYF. DNA for the CDR3: TGTGCCAGTAGCCCGGGACTAGCGGGGGGTGAGACCCAGTACTTC.

This chain uses TRBV14 with TRBJ2-3; tentatively, D is TRBD2 (6 bases). V shed 3 bases and J shed 0 bases, with 7 bases lying between them. Germline lookup yields CDR1 SGHDN and CDR2 FVKESK. The CDR3 is made up of 14 amino acids. The CDR3 protein is CASSQGLSTDTQYF. Written as DNA, the CDR3 is TGTGCCAGCAGCCAGGGACTCAGCACAGATACGCAGTATTTT.

The chain couples TRBV2 to TRBJ2-5; D may be TRBD1 (5 bases). The V gene's germline CDR1 is SNHLY and CDR2 FYNNEI. This CDR3 comprises 14 residues. The V end lost 3 bases, the J end lost 4 bases, and 12 bases lay between the germline ends. The CDR3 protein is CASSEQGSGETQYF. The CDR3 DNA reads as TGTGCCAGCAGTGAGCAGGGATCGGGAGAGACCCAGTACTTC.

This clone has a handful of counts. The chain combines TRBV6-6 with TRBJ2-6, with a tentative D call TRBD1 (5 bases). V dropped 0 bases and J dropped 14 bases, with 14 bases sitting between them. Germline CDR1 and CDR2: MNHNY and SVGAGI (reference sequence). CDR3 length: 14 amino acids. The CDR3 DNA sequence: TGTGCCAGCAGTTACTCGAGAGACAGTCCGCTCCTGACTTTC. It is translated as CASSYSRDSPLLTF.

This clone showed up just once. This chain uses TRBV5-4 with TRBJ2-7, with 9 bases matching TRBD1. The CDR3 has 16 residues. The germline V gene encodes CDR1 SGHNT and CDR2 YYREEE (reference sequence). J gave up 3 bases and V 0 bases, and 7 bases lay outside the gene matches. The CDR3 DNA reads TGTGCCAGCAGCTTGGTAGGGGGGACAGGGTACTACGAGCAGTACTTC. The encoded protein is CASSLVGGTGYYEQYF.

J is TRBJ1-2 and V is TRBV11-2, with TRBD1 matching 9 bases. Losses at the gene ends were 5 bases for V and 8 bases for J; bases not matched to a gene: 12. The CDR3 covers 15 residues. Germline values: CDR1 SGHAT, CDR2 FQNNGV. CDR3 sequence (DNA): TGTGCCAGCAGCACAACCGGGACAGGGTTAGGCGGCTACACCTTC. This codes for CASSTTGTGLGGYTF.

This rearrangement joins TRBV7-6 to TRBJ2-1; the match to TRBD1 covers 7 bases. V lost 4 bases to trimming and J lost 0 bases; unmatched junction nucleotides: 9. The CDR3 loop spans 17 amino acids. Germline V gene lookup returns CDR1 SGHVS and CDR2 FNYEAQ. The DNA for the CDR3 is TGTGCCAGCAGCTCACAGGGACAGCCTGTCTCCTACAATGAGCAGTTCTTC. This codes for CASSSQGQPVSYNEQFF. Supplemented by reference TRBV7-6 and TRBJ2-1, the full variable domain reads GAGVSQSPRYKVTKRGQDVALRCDPISGHVSLYWYRQALGQGPEFLTYFNYEAQQDKSGLPNDRFSAERPEGSISTLTIQRTEQRDSAMYRCASSSQGQPVSYNEQFFGPGTRLTVL.

The V gene is TRBV11-3, the J gene TRBJ2-5, with 14 positions matching TRBD2. V was pared by 0 bases and J by 5 bases, with 8 bases of the junction left unmatched. Germline lookup yields CDR1 SGHNT and CDR2 YENEEA. This CDR3 has 18 residues. The CDR3 loop is CASSLDPTSGGAWETQYF. CDR3 DNA: TGTGCCAGCAGCTTAGACCCGACTAGCGGGGGGGCATGGGAGACCCAGTACTTC.

V usage is TRBV5-1 and J usage is TRBJ2-6; tentatively, D is TRBD1 (6 bases). The CDR3 extends over 17 amino acids. CDR1 and CDR2 from the germline V gene are SGHRS and YFSETQ. The ends were cut back, 4 bases at V and 1 base at J, with 15 bases in the middle. CDR3 sequence (DNA): TGCGCCAGCAGCGGGGACACGGGGATATCTGGGGCCAACGTCCTGACTTTC. Protein: CASSGDTGISGANVLTF.

This rearrangement joins TRBV19 to TRBJ2-5; possibly TRBD2 for D (6 bases). The CDR3 has 14 residues. Trimming removed 3 bases from V and 5 bases from J, with 13 bases in between. The germline gives CDR1 LNHDA, CDR2 SQIVND (reference sequence). CDR3 bases: TGTGCCAGTAGTATGGGTCTAGCGAGGGAGACCCAGTACTTC. Encoded protein: CASSMGLARETQYF.